These T cell receptor beta chains were read from a single sample in a study of blood T cells in healthy people across ages. TCRdb called the 5' RACE reads again in MiXCR, with one record for every CDR3 protein. Among about a million distinct CDR3 sequences listed, roughly two fifths were seen once. Material: blood. These receptors were obtained from a man between 18 and 35 years old in good health. Both conserved end residues are part of each CDR3. A D gene is named only where the DNA matches it firmly. Size is omitted from some rows. Given values are once, few, many or a class for expanded clones.

size	length	D	V	J	CDR3	DNA
.	17	.	TRBV6-5	TRBJ2-7	CASSYGPGGRTIYEQYF	TGTGCCAGCAGTTACGGTCCCGGTGGCAGAACCATCTACGAGCAGTACTTC
.	15	TRBD2	TRBV28	TRBJ2-1	CASSLLSGGVNEQFF	TGTGCCAGCAGTTTACTTAGCGGGGGGGTGAATGAGCAGTTCTTC
.	18	TRBD1	TRBV9	TRBJ2-3	CASSVRDRGVGNTDTQYF	TGTGCCAGCAGCGTCCGGGACAGGGGCGTCGGGAACACAGATACGCAGTATTTT
.	15	TRBD2	TRBV10-3	TRBJ2-3	CAIRQLAGSTDTQYF	TGTGCCATCCGGCAACTAGCGGGGAGTACAGATACGCAGTATTTT
many	16	TRBD2	TRBV27	TRBJ2-3	CASSFLAGQSTDTQYF	TGTGCCAGCAGTTTCCTAGCGGGGCAAAGCACAGATACGCAGTATTTT
.	16	.	TRBV13	TRBJ1-1	CASSYVGGAMNTEAFF	TGTGCCAGCAGCTACGTAGGGGGTGCGATGAACACTGAAGCTTTCTTT
many	13	.	TRBV7-3	TRBJ1-1	CASSSGTNTEAFF	TGTGCCAGCAGTTCAGGGACGAACACTGAAGCTTTCTTT
.	16	TRBD2	TRBV20-1	TRBJ2-3	CSASILGRGGTDTQYF	TGCAGTGCTAGCATACTAGGTCGCGGGGGGACAGATACGCAGTATTTT
.	13	.	TRBV7-9	TRBJ2-5	CAGHTAGSETQYF	TGTGCCGGCCATACAGCGGGCTCTGAGACCCAGTACTTC
.	16	.	TRBV15	TRBJ2-5	CATSRDLTAARETQYF	TGTGCCACCAGCAGAGATCTAACGGCAGCACGAGAGACCCAGTACTTC
.	17	TRBD2	TRBV11-2	TRBJ2-1	CASSLVGGDSSYNEQFF	TGTGCCAGCAGCTTAGTCGGGGGGGATAGCTCCTACAATGAGCAGTTCTTC
.	17	TRBD1	TRBV7-8	TRBJ2-1	CASSLNPRTGFGNEQFF	TGTGCCAGCAGCTTAAATCCGAGGACAGGTTTTGGCAATGAGCAGTTCTTC
.	14	.	TRBV7-6	TRBJ2-7	CASSLAVQGYEQYF	TGTGCCAGCAGCTTAGCGGTACAGGGCTACGAGCAGTACTTC
few	14	.	TRBV10-3	TRBJ2-5	CAISESTEVETQYF	TGTGCCATCAGTGAGTCGACTGAGGTTGAGACCCAGTACTTC
.	13	.	TRBV3-1	TRBJ1-1	CASSQSGGAEAFF	TGTGCCAGCAGCCAGTCGGGTGGGGCTGAAGCTTTCTTT
.	15	TRBD1	TRBV20-1	TRBJ2-7	CSARAWSGGSYEQYF	TGCAGTGCTAGAGCCTGGTCAGGGGGCTCCTACGAGCAGTACTTC
.	14	TRBD1	TRBV7-9	TRBJ1-4	CASSLDRGDEKLFF	TGTGCCAGCAGCTTAGACAGGGGTGATGAAAAACTGTTTTTT
.	15	.	TRBV3-1	TRBJ2-7	CASSQAGRGGHEQYF	TGTGCCAGCAGCCAAGCGGGACGGGGCGGCCACGAGCAGTACTTC
few	14	.	TRBV5-1	TRBJ2-3	CASRDAIRRDTQYF	TGCGCCAGCAGGGATGCGATAAGGAGAGATACGCAGTATTTT
few	13	TRBD2	TRBV7-9	TRBJ2-7	CASIPGGAYEQYF	TGTGCCAGCATCCCCGGGGGGGCGTACGAGCAGTACTTC
.	14	TRBD1	TRBV12-3/TRBV12-4	TRBJ1-1	CASRPGGAGTEAFF	TGTGCCAGCAGGCCAGGGGGCGCGGGTACTGAAGCTTTCTTT
.	16	.	TRBV7-9	TRBJ2-7	CASSFRLGETYNEQYF	TGTGCCAGCAGCTTTAGGTTAGGGGAAACCTACAATGAGCAGTACTTC
few	14	.	TRBV20-1	TRBJ2-3	CSALRTPVGDTQYF	TGCAGTGCCCTGAGGACCCCGGTTGGAGATACGCAGTATTTT
few	13	.	TRBV12-3/TRBV12-4	TRBJ2-1	CASSRPRGNEQFF	TGTGCCAGCAGTCGCCCCCGAGGGAATGAGCAGTTCTTC
.	15	TRBD2	TRBV7-3	TRBJ2-1	CASSLGASGGLVQFF	TGCGCCAGCAGCTTAGGGGCTAGCGGGGGGTTGGTGCAGTTCTTC
.	12	.	TRBV5-1	TRBJ1-2	CAGSQGTYGYTF	TGCGCCGGCAGCCAAGGAACCTATGGCTACACCTTC
.	18	.	TRBV11-2	TRBJ2-7	CASSYPSLKRSSYNEQYF	TGTGCCAGCAGCTACCCTAGTCTGAAAAGAAGCTCCTACAATGAGCAGTACTTC
.	15	.	TRBV11-2	TRBJ2-7	CASSPGVNSYNEQYF	TGTGCCAGCAGCCCCGGGGTTAACTCCTACAATGAGCAGTACTTC
.	14	.	TRBV11-2	TRBJ2-5	CASSVDPGSETQYF	TGTGCCAGCAGCGTAGACCCAGGGTCGGAGACCCAGTACTTC